This TCR beta chain was recovered during a study of blood T cell repertoires in COVID-19 (dated by TCRdb to 2019 to 2021). Background on the whole study: Samples from collaborators originated in the United States, Italy and Spain and spanned both the acute and convalescent phases of COVID-19. Subjects who had been exposed to COVID-19, were actively infected with it, or had recovered from it provided the deeply sampled blood TCRbeta repertoires that made up the dataset. Samples were obtained from the ongoing ImmuneRACE study (first 160 participants) and from 1,254 subjects provided by 6 global collaborators. A de-identified subject ID, COVID-19 status, age in years and sex were almost always included in the sample metadata. The repertoires were released in a freely available public database intended as a resource for research on the immune response to SARS-CoV-2. HLA class I and class II types, where available, came from metadata supplied by the sample provider rather than from assay-based typing. The prospective study material was composed of cDNA or gDNA derived from T cells, B-cell-depleted T cells, or PBMCs.

Results and caveats for the whole study, not just this receptor: How much clinical and demographic metadata was included differed by source and by participant, and the metadata was provided uncurated.

With regard to this clone: Its antigen remains undetermined. Base-call qualities are not available, and no considerably larger clone is one nucleotide away.

TCRbeta CDR3 regions were amplified from genomic DNA by means of the immunoSEQ Assay, a bias-controlled multiplex PCR. Per the source publication's procedure: The number of nucleated cells in each sample was estimated by amplification of reference gene primers within the assay. To quantify the absolute abundance of each unique TCRbeta CDR3 rearrangement, sequence reads were collapsed and filtered. Productive Simpson clonality was computed per sample as the square root of Simpson's diversity index over productive rearrangements. TCRdb retrieved this table from immuneACCESS and kept in-frame rearrangements only. Not all clones are present; in checked studies, unresolved V genes account for under half, and no reason is known for the remainder. V and J calls and clone size are those listed in that table; D and trimming were worked out from the DNA. In this sample the table shows over 250,000 clones, roughly 80% of which occur a single time. The biggest ten clones account for around 10% of the sample.

Another Seattle source contributed samples from volunteer blood donors who had recovered from COVID-19. Each collaborating institution followed its own protocols to collect whole blood in K2EDTA tubes. Collaborator samples were shipped for TCRbeta analysis as frozen whole blood, isolated PBMCs, or DNA extracted from either sample type. The sequencing input was peripheral blood. This clonotype was obtained from a woman between 45 and 65 years old who had recovered from COVID-19.

The bases read TGCAGCGTTGAAACTGCAGGGGTCTATGGCTACACCTTC. Translated, it gives CSVETAGVYGYTF. The sequence joins TRBV29-1 to TRBJ1-2, with TRBD1 as a weak D call on 6 bases. CDR1 and CDR2, looked up from the germline V gene, are SQVTM and ANQGSEA. Including the terminal cysteine and phenylalanine, the CDR3 comprises 13 residues. Only the CDR3 part of the read is kept: 39 bases, read in frame from the first base. V is reduced by 2 bases and J by 4 bases, leaving a spacing of 11 bases between them. Full variable domain (CDR3 extended with the reference TRBV29-1 and TRBJ1-2 proteins): SAVISQKPSRDICQRGTSLTIQCQVDSQVTMMFWYRQQPGQSLTLIATANQGSEATYESGFVIDKFPISRPNLTFSTLTVSNMSPEDSSIYLCSVETAGVYGYTFGSGTRLTVV.